This T cell receptor beta chain came from a study of cytomegalovirus exposure and HLA in healthy donors. Study observations and caveats: Presence/absence analyses took donor sequencing depth as roughly uniform. Later analysis identified 16,951 TCR beta sequences associated with HLA alleles, using a false discovery rate threshold of 0.05. In a later analysis, V- and J-gene trimming of beta chains associated with a DCLRE1C missense variant, replicated independently.

Notes on this clone: Its target is unknown.

The V gene's germline CDR1 is SGHVS and CDR2 FQNEAQ. Trimming cost V 2 bases and J 2 bases; bases outside gene matches: 7. CDR3 length: 17 residues. PCR employed 60 Vbeta and 13 Jbeta primers. Only in-frame clones appear in the TCRdb table, and some are missing; sequencing was by immunoSEQ multiplex PCR. In the table there are some 200,000 clones, 80% of which are singletons. The TCR comes from a boy younger than 18 in good health and CMV-seronegative. The sample consisted of PBMCs. This chain uses TRBV7-8 with TRBJ1-4; 8 positions match TRBD1. The CDR3 nucleotides read TGTGCCAGCAGCTTATACAGGGGGAGGGTCACTAATGAAAAACTGTTTTTT. Protein product: CASSLYRGRVTNEKLFF.